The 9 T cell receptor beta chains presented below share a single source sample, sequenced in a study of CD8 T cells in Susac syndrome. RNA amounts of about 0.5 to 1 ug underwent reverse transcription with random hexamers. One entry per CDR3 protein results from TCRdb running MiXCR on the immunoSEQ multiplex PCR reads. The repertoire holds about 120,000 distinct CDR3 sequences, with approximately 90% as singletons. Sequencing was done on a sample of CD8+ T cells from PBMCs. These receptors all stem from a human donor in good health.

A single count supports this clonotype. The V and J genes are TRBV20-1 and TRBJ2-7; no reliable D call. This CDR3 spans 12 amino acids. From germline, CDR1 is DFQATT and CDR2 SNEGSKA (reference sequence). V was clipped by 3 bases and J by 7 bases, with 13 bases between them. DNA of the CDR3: TGCAGTGCTAGTTTGTCACCGAGGGAGCAGTACTTC. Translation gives CSASLSPREQYF.

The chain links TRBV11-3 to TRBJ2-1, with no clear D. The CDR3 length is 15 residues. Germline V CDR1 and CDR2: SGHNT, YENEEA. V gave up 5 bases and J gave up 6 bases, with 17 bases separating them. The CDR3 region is CASSRDLSVANEQFF. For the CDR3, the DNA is TGTGCCAGCAGCCGAGATTTGTCGGTGGCCAATGAGCAGTTCTTC.

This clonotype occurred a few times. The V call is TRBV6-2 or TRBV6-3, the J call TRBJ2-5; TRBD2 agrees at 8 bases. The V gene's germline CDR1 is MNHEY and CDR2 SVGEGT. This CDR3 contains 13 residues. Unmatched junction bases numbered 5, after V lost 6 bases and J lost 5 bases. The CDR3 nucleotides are TGTGCCAGCAGGCTAGCGGGCGGCGAGACCCAGTACTTC. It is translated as CASRLAGGETQYF.

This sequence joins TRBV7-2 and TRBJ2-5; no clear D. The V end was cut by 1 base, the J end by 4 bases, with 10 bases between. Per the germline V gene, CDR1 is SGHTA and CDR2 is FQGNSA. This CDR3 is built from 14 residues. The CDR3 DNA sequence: TGTGCCAGCAGCTTAGATCGAGCTGGAGAGACCCAGTACTTC. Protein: CASSLDRAGETQYF.

The CDR3 here is CAYNSRGSLFGYTF. Written as DNA, the CDR3 is TGTGCCTACAATTCGAGGGGTTCGCTTTTCGGCTACACCTTC. The chain is built from TRBV5-6 and TRBJ1-2; weak D call: TRBD1 (5 bases). Germline CDR1 is SGHDT and CDR2 is YYEEEE. V lost 10 bases to trimming and J lost 8 bases, with 24 bases between them. This CDR3 is built from 14 residues.

The CDR3 nucleotides read TGTGCCAGCAGCTTATCCAAGGGAAACACTGAAGCTTTCTTT. This sequence encodes CASSLSKGNTEAFF. This chain joins TRBV7-2 and TRBJ1-1; D is unresolved. V was shortened by 2 bases and J by 2 bases, with 9 bases between the two germline ends. Germline CDR1 is SGHTA and CDR2 is FQGNSA. CDR3 length equals 14 residues.

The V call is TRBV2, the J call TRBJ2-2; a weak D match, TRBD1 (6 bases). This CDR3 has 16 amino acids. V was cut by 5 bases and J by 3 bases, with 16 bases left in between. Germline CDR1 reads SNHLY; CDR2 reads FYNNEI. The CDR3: CASSSAGETHTGELFF. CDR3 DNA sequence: TGTGCCAGCAGTTCGGCAGGGGAGACCCACACCGGGGAGCTGTTTTTT.

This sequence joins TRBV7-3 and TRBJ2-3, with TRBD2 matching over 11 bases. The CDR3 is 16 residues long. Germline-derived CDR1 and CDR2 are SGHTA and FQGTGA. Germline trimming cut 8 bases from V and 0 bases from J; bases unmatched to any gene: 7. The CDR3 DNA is TGTGCCAGCTCCCTCGGACTAGCGGGTAGCACAGATACGCAGTATTTT. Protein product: CASSLGLAGSTDTQYF. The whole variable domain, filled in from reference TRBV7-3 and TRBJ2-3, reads GAGVSQTPSNKVTEKGKYVELRCDPISGHTALYWYRQSLGQGPEFLIYFQGTGAADDSGLPNDRFFAVRPEGSVSTLKIQRTERGDSAVYLCASSLGLAGSTDTQYFGPGTRLTVL.

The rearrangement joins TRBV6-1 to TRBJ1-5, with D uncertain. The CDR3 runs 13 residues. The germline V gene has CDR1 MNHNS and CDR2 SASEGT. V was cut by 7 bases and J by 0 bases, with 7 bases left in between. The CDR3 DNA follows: TGTGCCAGCAATGGTTATAGCAATCAGCCCCAGCATTTT. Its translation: CASNGYSNQPQHF.